This TCR beta chain appears in the sequencing data of a study of neoadjuvant nivolumab and ipilimumab in lung cancer (dated by TCRdb to about 2020). Notes on the research overall: Intravenous nivolumab was dosed at 3 mg/kg on days 1, 15 and 29, and in the combination arm ipilimumab 1 mg/kg was added on day 1 only. Seven patients had matched pretherapy and resected tumor pairs analyzed, with four treated with nivolumab and three with nivolumab plus ipilimumab. TCR repertoires in pretherapy (baseline) peripheral blood were compared with TCR repertoires in tumors resected at surgery after neoadjuvant immune checkpoint blockade. For each study arm, the primary endpoint of the trial was the rate of major pathologic response (MPR) in the intention-to-treat population. In the trial, more than 40 patients with operable NSCLC were treated, of whom approximately 23 were randomized to nivolumab monotherapy and about 20 to nivolumab plus ipilimumab.

The time point label here, explained by the study, means: pretherapy, before neoadjuvant immune checkpoint inhibitors. The samples were taken from NEOSTAR, a phase 2 randomized trial in operable NSCLC that tested neoadjuvant nivolumab or nivolumab plus ipilimumab, followed by surgery. The research as a whole found: From pretherapy to surgery, increases in tumor T-cell richness and clonality were observed in three of three dual-therapy tumors but in only two of four nivolumab-treated tumors. No significant correlation was found between TCR clonality and pathologic tumor regression, and only one major-pathologic-response sample was available for the clonality analysis. TCR sequencing was performed in a small number of samples. Richness in tumors resected after neoadjuvant therapy showed a positive correlation with pretherapy blood TCR richness (Spearman R ≈ 0.82). Greater TCR richness and clonality were observed in resected tumors than in tumor-adjacent uninvolved lung, and increases were observed in more dual-therapy-treated tumors.

CDR1 MNHNS and CDR2 SASEGT are derived from the germline V gene. The germline V and J ends show losses of 8 bases and 5 bases respectively, and no gene match explains 10 bases of the junction. The CDR3 goes from the cysteine to the phenylalanine over 15 residues. The DNA shown is the 45-base CDR3, in frame from base 1. Libraries came from the immunoSEQ multiplex PCR assay. The source study handled its data this way. Repertoires were summarized by richness and clonality, and significantly expanded and contracted clones were identified between pre- and post-therapy samples. As stored in TCRdb, this immuneACCESS dataset retains in-frame rearrangements with V and J assigned. A fraction of the clones does not appear; measured against another copy, unresolved V genes explain less than half of the discrepancy, and the remainder lacks a known reason. For V, J and clone size, that table is used; D and trimming come from the DNA. In all, the sample holds about 10,000 clones, and 65% to 85% of those were seen once. Together, the top ten hold about 3.5% of the sample.

As for this clone: What antigen it recognizes has not been identified. No base-level quality is on record; no much larger clone is a single base apart. This CDR3 is also generated by other DNA sequences in the sample.

The rearrangement joined TRBV6-1 to TRBJ2-5, with 11 bases matching TRBD1. This receptor was identified in an adult with non-small cell lung cancer. The sample here was peripheral blood, taken before neoadjuvant nivolumab, alone or with ipilimumab. Read as DNA, the sequence is TGTGCCAGCTTGGTGGGGGACAGGGGGTACGAGACCCAGTACTTC. Its amino acids are CASLVGDRGYETQYF.